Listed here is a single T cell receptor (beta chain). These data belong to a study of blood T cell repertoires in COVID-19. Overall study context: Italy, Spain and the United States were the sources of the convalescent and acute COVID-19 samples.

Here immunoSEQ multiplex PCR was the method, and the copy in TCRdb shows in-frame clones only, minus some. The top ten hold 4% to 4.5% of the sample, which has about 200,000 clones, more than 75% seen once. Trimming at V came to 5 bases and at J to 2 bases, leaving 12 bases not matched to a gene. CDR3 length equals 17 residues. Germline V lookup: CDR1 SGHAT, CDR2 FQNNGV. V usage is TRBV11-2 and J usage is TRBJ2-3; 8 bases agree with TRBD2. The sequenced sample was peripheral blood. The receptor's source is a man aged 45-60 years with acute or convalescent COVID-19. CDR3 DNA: TGTGCCAGCAGCCCCCGGAGAGGCGGGGGGAACACAGATACGCAGTATTTT. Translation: CASSPRRGGGNTDTQYF.